A single sample gave rise to the 32 T cell receptor beta chains below, sequenced in a study of cytomegalovirus exposure and HLA in healthy donors. 13 Jbeta primers and 60 Vbeta primers were used for the PCR. Libraries were prepared by immunoSEQ multiplex PCR; TCRdb keeps only in-frame clonotypes and omits some of them. Of 220,000 or so clones listed, 70% to 80% are singletons. The sequenced material came from PBMCs. The receptors originated from a woman aged 25-40 years in good health and CMV-seronegative.

The chain uses TRBV7-9 and TRBJ2-5; tentatively, D is TRBD2 (5 bases). The CDR3 covers 13 residues. Trimming pared 7 bases from V and 5 bases from J, leaving 14 bases between. CDR1 is SEHNR, CDR2 FQNEAQ, per germline (reference sequence). The CDR3 bases are TGTGCCAGCAACTCACTAGAAGGGGAGACCCAGTACTTC. As protein: CASNSLEGETQYF.

The chain links TRBV29-1 to TRBJ2-7; 10 positions agree with TRBD1. This CDR3 is 18 amino acids long. Germline assignment: CDR1 SQVTM and CDR2 ANQGSEA. J was trimmed by 6 bases and V by 6 bases; bases with no gene match: 23. As DNA, the CDR3 is TGCAGCGTAGCCGGGACAGGGGACGGCTCAGGGAGTGGAATCGAGCAGTACTTC. Its protein product is CSVAGTGDGSGSGIEQYF.

J is TRBJ1-1 and V is TRBV30; 8 positions match TRBD1. CDR1 is GTSNPN and CDR2 is SVGIG in the germline V gene (reference sequence). This CDR3 has 14 residues. J was trimmed by 0 bases and V by 7 bases; bases with no gene match: 7. The CDR3 protein is CASLWDRMNTEAFF. In nucleotides, the CDR3 is TGTGCCTCACTATGGGACAGGATGAACACTGAAGCTTTCTTT.

The rearrangement links TRBV9 to TRBJ2-1; D is perhaps TRBD2 (5 bases). Trimming pared 0 bases from V and 4 bases from J, leaving 17 bases between. Germline-derived CDR1 and CDR2 are SGDLS and YYNGEE. The CDR3 totals 17 residues. As DNA, the CDR3 is TGTGCCAGCAGCGTAGAGGACTTGGCGGAGGCTTACAATGAGCAGTTCTTC. Encoded protein: CASSVEDLAEAYNEQFF.

The V gene is TRBV11-2, the J gene TRBJ2-5, with D perhaps TRBD2 (7 bases). Deletions cut 5 bases from V and 6 bases from J, with 19 bases between. The CDR3 extends over 15 amino acids. Germline V gene data show CDR1 as SGHAT and CDR2 as FQNNGV. CDR3 nucleotide sequence: TGTGCCAGCAGCCGTAGGGGGGGAGAGTCGCAGACCCAGTACTTC. Translated: CASSRRGGESQTQYF. Full variable domain (remainder filled in from reference TRBV11-2 and TRBJ2-5): EAGVAQSPRYKIIEKRQSVAFWCNPISGHATLYWYQQILGQGPKLLIQFQNNGVVDDSQLPKDRFSAERLKGVDSTLKIQPAKLEDSAVYLCASSRRGGESQTQYFGPGTRLLVL.

The table lists this clone with a few counts. This chain joins TRBV27 and TRBJ1-6; TRBD1 aligns across 8 bases. With V trimmed by 4 bases and J by 7 bases, 9 bases remained unmatched. The CDR3 sequence is 16 residues long. CDR1 and CDR2 (germline): MNHEY, SMNVEV (reference sequence). CDR3 amino acids: CASSSQPGQENSPLHF. The CDR3 nucleotides are TGTGCCAGCAGTTCCCAACCGGGACAGGAAAATTCACCCCTCCACTTT.

V gene TRBV2 combines with J gene TRBJ1-1, with 10 bases that match TRBD1. The CDR3 totals 15 residues. V dropped 2 bases and J dropped 4; count of bases not matched to a gene: 4. From germline, CDR1 is SNHLY and CDR2 FYNNEI. CDR3: CASSEYRTGGTEAFF. In DNA, the CDR3 is TGTGCCAGCAGTGAATATCGGACAGGGGGCACTGAAGCTTTCTTT.

The chain has TRBV2 and TRBJ1-2; D may be TRBD1 (5 bases). V was cut by 6 bases and J by 14 bases, with 19 bases left in between. CDR3 size: 12 residues. Germline loops: CDR1 SNHLY, CDR2 FYNNEI. CDR3 sequence (DNA): TGTGCCAGCAGCCAAACGTGGCAGGGAAAGACCTTC. As protein: CASSQTWQGKTF.

J is TRBJ2-1 and V is TRBV2; possible D gene TRBD2, 5 bases. The CDR3 loop spans 16 amino acids. Germline V CDR1 and CDR2: SNHLY, FYNNEI. Trimming left V 6 bases short and J 5 bases short, with 20 bases between. The CDR3: CASSTGERVRDNEQFF. The CDR3 DNA reads TGTGCCAGCAGCACCGGCGAGAGGGTTAGGGACAATGAGCAGTTCTTC.

The chain carries TRBV6-5 and TRBJ1-2; weak D call: TRBD1 (6 bases). With 6 bases removed from V and 4 bases from J, the gap between germline ends came to 12 bases. The V gene's germline CDR1 is MNHEY and CDR2 SVGAGI. The CDR3 is 13 residues long. The CDR3 DNA reads as TGTGCCAGCAGAAGGGGGAAAGGCTATGGCTACACCTTC. This gives the protein CASRRGKGYGYTF.

The chain uses TRBV19 and TRBJ2-3; TRBD2 matches at 10 bases. The CDR3 contains 15 residues. Losses at the gene ends were 5 bases for V and 3 bases for J; bases not matched to a gene: 5. Germline V gene lookup returns CDR1 LNHDA and CDR2 SQIVND (reference sequence). In nucleotides, the CDR3 is TGTGCCAGTAGTGGGGGGGGACTAGCGACAGATACGCAGTATTTT. Its translation is CASSGGGLATDTQYF.

This clone was detected only once. This chain connects TRBV19 to TRBJ1-5, with 9 bases lining up with TRBD1. The germline V gene encodes CDR1 LNHDA and CDR2 SQIVND (reference sequence). The CDR3 runs to 14 residues. The junction had 7 bases not matched to a gene; V was cut back by 7 bases and J by 6 bases. The CDR3 region is CASMGTGRGQPQHF. DNA for the CDR3: TGTGCCAGTATGGGGACAGGGCGAGGTCAGCCCCAGCATTTT.

This clone was found a few times. This chain connects TRBV2 to TRBJ2-6; 8 bases line up with TRBD1. Trimming took 5 bases from V and 0 from J; bases not matched to a gene: 6. The CDR3 totals 17 residues. The germline V gene encodes CDR1 SNHLY and CDR2 FYNNEI. The chain's CDR3 is CASSRDRQISGANVLTF. The DNA of the CDR3 is TGTGCCAGCAGTAGGGACAGGCAAATCTCTGGGGCCAACGTCCTGACTTTC. The full variable domain, completed using reference TRBV2 and TRBJ2-6, is EPEVTQTPSHQVTQMGQEVILRCVPISNHLYFYWYRQILGQKVEFLVSFYNNEISEKSEIFDDQFSVERPDGSNFTLKIRSTKLEDSAMYFCASSRDRQISGANVLTFGAGSRLTVL.

The V gene is TRBV30, the J gene TRBJ1-1; 7 positions agree with TRBD1. Unmatched junction bases numbered 8, after V lost 2 bases and J lost 11 bases. This CDR3 is 12 amino acids long. Germline V gene lookup returns CDR1 GTSNPN and CDR2 SVGIG (reference sequence). The CDR3 loop reads CAWSPGQFLAFF. In DNA, the CDR3 is TGTGCCTGGAGTCCGGGACAGTTTCTTGCTTTCTTT. Full variable domain (rest looked up from reference TRBV30 and TRBJ1-1): SQTIHQWPATLVQPVGSPLSLECTVEGTSNPNLYWYRQAAGRGLQLLFYSVGIGQISSEVPQNLSASRPQDRQFILSSKKLLLSDSGFYLCAWSPGQFLAFFGQGTRLTVV.

The chain combines TRBV7-9 with TRBJ2-6, with D possibly being TRBD2 (6 bases). Germline CDR1 SEHNR, CDR2 FQNEAQ (reference sequence). V was cut by 4 bases and J by 1 base, with 11 bases left in between. CDR3 length: 16 residues. CDR3 protein: CASSSTRGSGANVLTF. The CDR3 nucleotides read TGTGCCAGCAGCTCCACGCGGGGATCTGGGGCCAACGTCCTGACTTTC.

This clone is medium-sized (0.01 to 0.1%) within its sample. The chain links TRBV11-2 to TRBJ2-4; TRBD1 matches at 7 bases. This CDR3 region has 11 residues. V dropped 5 bases and J dropped 12; count of bases not matched to a gene: 4. From germline, CDR1 is SGHAT and CDR2 FQNNGV. The CDR3 sequence is CASSVGTAQYF. CDR3 nucleotides: TGTGCCAGCAGCGTTGGGACAGCTCAGTACTTC.

This chain joins TRBV27 and TRBJ2-7; 14 nucleotides agree with TRBD2. This CDR3 is 18 amino acids long. V shed 8 bases and J 4 bases; nucleotides not matched to a gene: 16. Germline V lookup: CDR1 MNHEY, CDR2 SMNVEV (reference sequence). The CDR3 nucleotides read TGTGCCAGCGGATACGGGACTAGCGGGAGAAGGGGTTTTTACGAGCAGTACTTC. Translated: CASGYGTSGRRGFYEQYF.

Comments on this clone: At one end the junction does not follow the germline gene, possibly because of a read error. This chain connects TRBV9 to TRBJ1-1; D is undetermined. Germline V lookup: CDR1 SGDLS, CDR2 YYNGEE. This CDR3 has 13 residues. The CDR3 loop is CDSRVAWNTEAFF. For the CDR3, the DNA is TGTGACAGCAGAGTAGCCTGGAACACTGAAGCTTTCTTT.

The chain is built from TRBV6-1 and TRBJ1-1; D is possibly TRBD1 (6 bases). CDR1 and CDR2 (germline): MNHNS, SASEGT. This CDR3 is 12 amino acids long. With 7 bases removed from V and 6 bases from J, the gap between germline ends came to 12 bases. Here the CDR3 DNA reads TGTGCCAGCATGGCGGGGGGCGCTGAAGCTTTCTTT. The encoded protein is CASMAGGAEAFF.

This rearrangement joins TRBV4-1 to TRBJ2-3; TRBD2 agrees at 11 bases. Losses at the gene ends were 2 bases for V and 5 bases for J; bases not matched to a gene: 9. CDR3 length equals 17 residues. The V gene's germline CDR1 is MGHRA and CDR2 YSYEKL. CDR3 residues: CASSQMTSGEEGDTQYF. CDR3 DNA: TGCGCCAGCAGCCAAATGACTAGCGGGGAGGAGGGAGATACGCAGTATTTT.

This chain links TRBV12-5 with TRBJ2-7; 9 bases are a match to TRBD1. The CDR3 contains 20 residues. Germline loops: CDR1 LGHNT, CDR2 FRNRAP. V was pared by 0 bases and J by 0 bases, with 15 bases of the junction left unmatched. The CDR3 spells CASGLVRRGKRDRDSYEQYF. The CDR3 DNA is TGTGCTAGTGGTTTGGTACGTAGGGGGAAGAGGGACAGGGACTCCTACGAGCAGTACTTC.

This rearrangement joins TRBV7-8 to TRBJ2-7, with 7 bases aligning to TRBD1. Germline V lookup: CDR1 SGHVS, CDR2 FQNEAQ. V lost 4 bases to trimming and J lost 0 bases; unmatched junction nucleotides: 9. The CDR3 length is 16 residues. This CDR3 reads CASSSSGTDVSYEQYF. The CDR3 bases are TGTGCCAGCAGCTCGTCCGGGACAGATGTCTCCTACGAGCAGTACTTC.

The sample holds one count of this clone. The V and J genes are TRBV5-1 and TRBJ2-5, with 12 bases that match TRBD1. The tail of the sequence fits TRBJ2-7 better, so the J call may be wrong. The CDR3 consists of 15 residues. Germline V gene sequence: CDR1 SGHRS, CDR2 YFSETQ. The CDR3 is CASSGGTGGGYEQYF. CDR3 bases: TGCGCCAGCAGCGGGGGGACAGGGGGCGGCTACGAGCAGTACTTC.

The V and J genes are TRBV6-1 and TRBJ1-1; 9 bases are shared with TRBD1. CDR3 size: 13 residues. Germline V CDR1 and CDR2: MNHNS, SASEGT. V lost 4 bases to trimming and J lost 10 bases; unmatched junction nucleotides: 7. The CDR3 bases are TGTGCCAGCAGTGGCGACAGGGGGTTCGGAGCTTTCTTT. It specifies CASSGDRGFGAFF.

The chain joins TRBV5-6 to TRBJ1-1; weak D call: TRBD1 (5 bases). Germline assignment: CDR1 SGHDT and CDR2 YYEEEE. The ends were cut back, 0 bases at V and 4 bases at J, with 13 bases in the middle. The CDR3 consists of 15 residues. Written as DNA, the CDR3 is TGTGCCAGCAGCTTGGCCGGGGGGAGGGTCACTGAAGCTTTCTTT. It encodes CASSLAGGRVTEAFF.

This clone has a handful of counts. This rearrangement joins TRBV7-9 to TRBJ1-2, with D possibly TRBD1 on 5 matching bases. Germline CDR1 reads SEHNR; CDR2 reads FQNEAQ (reference sequence). Trimming pared 2 bases from V and 2 bases from J, leaving 9 bases between. CDR3 size: 14 residues. CDR3 region: CASSLSPGNYGYTF. CDR3 coding DNA: TGTGCCAGCAGCTTATCCCCAGGGAACTATGGCTACACCTTC.

V is TRBV4-2 and J is TRBJ1-2; the match to TRBD1 covers 7 bases. The V segment lost 0 bases and the J segment 5 bases; nucleotides outside the gene matches: 3. Germline V CDR1 and CDR2: LGHNA, YNFKEQ. This CDR3 contains 14 residues. The CDR3 protein is CASSQEQGGYGYTF. Written as DNA, the CDR3 is TGTGCCAGCAGCCAAGAGCAGGGGGGATATGGCTACACCTTC.

In DNA form, the CDR3 reads TGCGCCAGCAGCCAAGACCCGGTTGATACGCAGTATTTT. This sequence encodes CASSQDPVDTQYF. This chain connects TRBV4-1 to TRBJ2-3; D call uncertain. Germline CDR1 and CDR2: MGHRA and YSYEKL. The V gene lost 0 bases and the J gene lost 6 bases, with 7 bases spanning the gap. The CDR3 sequence is 13 residues long.

Only a few counts were recorded for this clone. CDR3 residues: CATQGRAGRGETQYF. CDR3 DNA sequence: TGTGCTACCCAAGGACGAGCGGGGCGCGGAGAGACCCAGTACTTC. The rearrangement links TRBV12-5 to TRBJ2-5, with 7 bases that match TRBD2. The CDR3 has 15 amino acids. V was pared by 10 bases and J by 4 bases, with 15 bases of the junction left unmatched. The germline gives CDR1 LGHNT, CDR2 FRNRAP.

The chain joins TRBV19 to TRBJ1-5; 7 bases line up with TRBD1. V lost 2 bases, J lost 5 bases, and 6 bases stayed unmatched. The CDR3 sequence is 15 residues long. Germline values: CDR1 LNHDA, CDR2 SQIVND (reference sequence). The CDR3 DNA is TGTGCCAGTAGTATACAAACAGGGGCTGATCAGCCCCAGCATTTT. Amino acids: CASSIQTGADQPQHF.

This rearrangement joins TRBV2 to TRBJ1-1; D gene unclear. Trimming removed 4 bases from V and 0 bases from J, with 9 bases in between. Germline CDR1 SNHLY, CDR2 FYNNEI. CDR3 length equals 14 residues. In DNA form, the CDR3 reads TGTGCCAGCAGTGTAGGGAGGCTGAACACTGAAGCTTTCTTT. The encoded protein is CASSVGRLNTEAFF.

Only one count was recorded for this clone. J is TRBJ1-2 and V is TRBV19; TRBD1 agrees at 9 bases. Per germline, CDR1 LNHDA and CDR2 SQIVND (reference sequence). After removal of 4 bases from V and 3 bases from J, the junction contained 6 bases not matched to a gene. This CDR3 comprises 15 residues. The CDR3 is CASSTQGQGDYGYTF. In DNA, the CDR3 is TGTGCCAGTAGTACCCAGGGACAGGGTGACTATGGCTACACCTTC.